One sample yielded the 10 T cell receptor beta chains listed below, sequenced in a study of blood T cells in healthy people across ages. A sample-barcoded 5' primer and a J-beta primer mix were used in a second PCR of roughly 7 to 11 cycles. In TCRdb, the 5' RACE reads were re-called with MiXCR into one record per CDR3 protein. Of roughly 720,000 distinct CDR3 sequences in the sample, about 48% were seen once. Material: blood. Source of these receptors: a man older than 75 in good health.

In DNA, the CDR3 is TGCGCCAGCAGCTTGGGTGCGGTTACCCAAGAGACCCAGTACTTC. It translates to CASSLGAVTQETQYF. This chain joins TRBV5-1 and TRBJ2-5; no reliable D call. CDR3 length: 15 residues. Per the germline V gene, CDR1 is SGHRS and CDR2 is YFSETQ. The germline V and J ends were trimmed by 0 bases and 1 base, with 10 bases remaining between them.

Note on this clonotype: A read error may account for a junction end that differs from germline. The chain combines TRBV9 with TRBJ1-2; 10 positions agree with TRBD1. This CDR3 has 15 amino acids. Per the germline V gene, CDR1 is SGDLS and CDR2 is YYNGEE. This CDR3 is CASSVEGQGWYGYTF. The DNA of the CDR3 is TGTGCCAGCAGCGTAGAGGGACAGGGGTGGTATGGATACACCTTC.

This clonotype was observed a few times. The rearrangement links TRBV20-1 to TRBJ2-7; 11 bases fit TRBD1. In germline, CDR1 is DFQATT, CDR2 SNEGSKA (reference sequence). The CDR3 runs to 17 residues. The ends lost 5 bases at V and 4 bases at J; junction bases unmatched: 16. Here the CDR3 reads CSALWTGGARIAYEQYF. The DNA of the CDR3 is TGCAGTGCTCTCTGGACAGGGGGCGCGAGGATCGCTTACGAGCAGTACTTC.

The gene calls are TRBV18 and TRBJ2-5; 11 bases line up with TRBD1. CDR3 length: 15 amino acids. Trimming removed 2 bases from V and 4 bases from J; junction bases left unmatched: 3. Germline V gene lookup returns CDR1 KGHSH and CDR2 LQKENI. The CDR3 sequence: CASSPGQGAAETQYF. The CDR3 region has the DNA TGTGCCAGCTCACCAGGACAGGGGGCGGCAGAGACCCAGTACTTC.

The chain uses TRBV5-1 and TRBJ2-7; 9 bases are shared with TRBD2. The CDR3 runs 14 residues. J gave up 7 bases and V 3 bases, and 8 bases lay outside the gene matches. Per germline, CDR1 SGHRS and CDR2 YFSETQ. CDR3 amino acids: CASSSGLATNEQYF. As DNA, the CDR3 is TGCGCCAGCAGCTCGGGACTAGCTACCAATGAGCAGTACTTC. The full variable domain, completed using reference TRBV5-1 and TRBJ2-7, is KAGVTQTPRYLIKTRGQQVTLSCSPISGHRSVSWYQQTPGQGLQFLFEYFSETQRNKGNFPGRFSGRQFSNSRSEMNVSTLELGDSALYLCASSSGLATNEQYFGPGTRLTVT.

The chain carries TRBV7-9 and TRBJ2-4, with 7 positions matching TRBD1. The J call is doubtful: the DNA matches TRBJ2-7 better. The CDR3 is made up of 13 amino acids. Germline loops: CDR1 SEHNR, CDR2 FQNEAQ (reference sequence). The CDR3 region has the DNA TGTGCTCGAGGAGACAGGGCGTCCTACGAGCAGTACTTC. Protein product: CARGDRASYEQYF.

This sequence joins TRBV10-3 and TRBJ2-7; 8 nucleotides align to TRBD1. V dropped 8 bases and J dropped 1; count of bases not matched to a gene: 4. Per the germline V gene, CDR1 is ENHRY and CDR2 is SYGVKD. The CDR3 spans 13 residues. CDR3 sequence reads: CAILGTGSYEQYF. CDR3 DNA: TGTGCCATCCTTGGGACAGGATCCTACGAGCAGTACTTC.

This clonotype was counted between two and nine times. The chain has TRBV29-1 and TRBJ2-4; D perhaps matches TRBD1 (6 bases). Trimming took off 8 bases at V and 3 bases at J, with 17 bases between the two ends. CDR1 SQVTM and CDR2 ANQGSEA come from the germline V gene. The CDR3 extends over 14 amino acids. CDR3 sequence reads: CSPRQDVGKNIQYF. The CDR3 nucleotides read TGCAGCCCCCGACAGGATGTCGGCAAAAACATTCAGTACTTC.

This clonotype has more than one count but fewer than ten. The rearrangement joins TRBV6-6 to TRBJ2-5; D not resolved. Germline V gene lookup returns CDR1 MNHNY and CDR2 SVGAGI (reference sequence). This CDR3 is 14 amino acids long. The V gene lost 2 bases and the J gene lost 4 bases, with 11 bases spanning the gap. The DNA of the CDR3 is TGTGCCAGCAGTTACAGGGATTCGAGAGAGACCCAGTACTTC. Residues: CASSYRDSRETQYF.

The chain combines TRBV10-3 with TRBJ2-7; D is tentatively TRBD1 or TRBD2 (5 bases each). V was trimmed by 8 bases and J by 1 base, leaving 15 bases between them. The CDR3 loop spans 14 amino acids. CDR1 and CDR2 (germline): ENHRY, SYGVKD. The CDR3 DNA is TGTGCCATCGGCCGGGACGGAAGTTCCTACGAGCAGTACTTC. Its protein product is CAIGRDGSSYEQYF.